The rows below give T cell receptor beta chains drawn from one sample of a study of response to subunit inactivated influenza vaccine. MiXCR, applied by TCRdb to the RT-PCR reads, yields one record per CDR3 protein. The data hold about 520,000 distinct CDR3 sequences, with 25% observed a single time. This specimen was CD4+ T cells sorted from PBMCs, taken 5 days after vaccination. The source of these receptors is a man aged 45-65 years who received an inactivated influenza vaccine. Both conserved end residues are part of each CDR3.

V	J	CDR3
TRBV6-5	TRBJ1-1	CASSYSGLTEAFF
TRBV24-1	TRBJ2-1	CATSRGSNEQFF
TRBV18	TRBJ2-7	CASSPRDYNEQYF
TRBV20-1	TRBJ1-1	CSARDLRGSEAFF
TRBV18	TRBJ2-7	CASSPFRDEQYF
TRBV6-2/TRBV6-3	TRBJ2-6	CASSLRVGANVLTF
TRBV20-1	TRBJ2-5	CSARVRGPGLETQYF
TRBV7-2	TRBJ2-6	CASSARGPVGANVLTF
TRBV30	TRBJ2-7	CAWSINVGGEQYF
TRBV9	TRBJ2-3	CASSLDRGTTDTQYF
TRBV2	TRBJ2-1	CASRKRAGTGTNEQFF
TRBV2	TRBJ2-7	CASGLGAYEQYF
TRBV18	TRBJ2-7	CASSPSNGGEQYF
TRBV20-1	TRBJ2-3	CSAISVVSSDTQYF
TRBV15	TRBJ2-7	CATSRDPGQGEQYF
TRBV5-1	TRBJ2-7	CASSPRTDTYEQYF
TRBV24-1	TRBJ2-5	CATSDLGGAETQYF
TRBV6-4	TRBJ2-2	CASSPGRRNTGELFF
TRBV20-1	TRBJ2-7	CSARSGSLYEQYF
TRBV3-1	TRBJ2-1	CASSQERDKNNEQFF
TRBV7-2	TRBJ2-7	CASSNVGALSYEQYF
TRBV20-1	TRBJ2-7	CSARKPGTRSYEQYF
TRBV5-1	TRBJ2-2	CASSTGQLNTGELFF